The rows below give T cell receptor beta chains drawn from one sample of a study of T cell responses to AZD1222 COVID-19 vaccine. Measured with immunoSEQ multiplex PCR; TCRdb has only the in-frame clones, and not every one. The sample shows some 170,000 clones, about 89% of them seen only once. Material: peripheral blood, obtained 28 days after the second AZD1222 dose. Receptors originate from an adult who received the AZD1222 COVID-19 vaccine. Both conserved end residues are part of each CDR3. Fields, in order: J gene, V gene, CDR3 protein.

>TRBJ2-2|TRBV10-3
CAISPGTGVGGELFF
>TRBJ2-7|TRBV18
CASSPLPGEAYEQYF
>TRBJ1-1|TRBV4-3
CASSQDRMDRGTAFF
>TRBJ1-2|TRBV7-2
CASSLDSGSSRHYGYTF
>TRBJ1-3|TRBV7-8
CASSPRGLGGNTIYF
>TRBJ1-2|TRBV5-1
CASSRTPEYGYTF
>TRBJ1-6|TRBV6-5
CASARQGWDSPLHF
>TRBJ2-3|TRBV30
CAWSGAGGPRDTQYF
>TRBJ2-1|TRBV24-1
CATSDGISGGVDNEQFF
>TRBJ1-2|TRBV18
CASSPLGSLNYGYTF
>TRBJ1-2|TRBV21-1
CASSKGVYFMGPSPLANYGYTF
>TRBJ2-7|TRBV18
CASSLRGYEQYF
>TRBJ2-3|TRBV5-4
CASSSRDISTDTQYF
>TRBJ2-1|TRBV9
CASSSRTSGGASYNEQFF
>TRBJ2-7|TRBV29-1
CSVEFGDRGYEQYF
>TRBJ1-5|TRBV5-6
CASSLGRRDQPQHF
>TRBJ1-2|TRBV6-5
CASSHRDRGSGYTF
>TRBJ2-7|TRBV7-9
CASSLDVTNEQYF
>TRBJ1-2|TRBV7-9
CASSYQGQGYGYTF
>TRBJ2-5|TRBV18
CASSPNRGMETQYF
>TRBJ1-1|TRBV27
CASSPWTPDGDTEAFF
>TRBJ1-2|TRBV7-9
CASSSLSGRLSHYGYTF
>TRBJ1-5|TRBV23-1
CASSPTGWADHCPYSNQPQHF
>TRBJ2-2|TRBV11-2
CASSLSRAATGELFF
>TRBJ2-1|TRBV19
CASSIGAAAYSYNEQFF
>TRBJ2-1|TRBV7-7
CASSLARGHEQFF
>TRBJ2-5|TRBV4-1
CASSHVLGTARETQYF
>TRBJ2-7|TRBV18
CASSSGGVPYEQYF
>TRBJ1-2|TRBV7-6
CASSSTGGLADGYTF
>TRBJ1-4|TRBV5-1
CASSLGSTNEKLFF
>TRBJ1-2|TRBV9
CASSVGAGRGYTF
>TRBJ2-2|TRBV4-3
CASSQRGAGELFF
>TRBJ1-2|TRBV7-2
CASSFREAGTYGYTF
>TRBJ1-1|TRBV7-2
CASSFIGGVNTEAFF
>TRBJ2-1|TRBV15
CATSRVRVNEQFF
>TRBJ2-5|TRBV18
CASSPPDYQETQYF
>TRBJ1-5|TRBV9
CASSVDGIGQPQHF
>TRBJ1-1|TRBV6-5
CASRPRRVNTEAFF
>TRBJ2-5|TRBV19
CASSHRGETQYF
>TRBJ1-5|TRBV5-6
CASSYGQGWSNQPQHF
>TRBJ2-1|TRBV18
CASSPQDGGGQFF
>TRBJ2-1|TRBV7-3
CASSLGAGAYNEQFF
>TRBJ2-7|TRBV25-1
CASSDPHRTGGYEQYF
>TRBJ2-5|TRBV11-3
CASSRRGPQETQYF